This passage covers 21 T cell receptor beta chains from one sample sequenced in a study of cytomegalovirus exposure and HLA in healthy donors. The PCR was carried out with 60 Vbeta primers and 13 Jbeta primers. Some clones are missing from TCRdb's copy, which holds only in-frame ones; the method was immunoSEQ multiplex PCR. The sample lists some 200,000 clones; about 80% were seen once. The sequencing input was PBMCs. These receptors all stem from a boy between 5 and 17 years old in good health and CMV-seronegative.

The genes are TRBV2 and TRBJ1-5; 10 nucleotides agree with TRBD1. This CDR3 contains 14 residues. J was trimmed by 7 bases and V by 7 bases; bases with no gene match: 7. Per germline, CDR1 SNHLY and CDR2 FYNNEI. DNA of the CDR3: TGTGCCAGCAAGAGCGGGACAGGGGTCCAGCCCCAGCATTTT. Protein: CASKSGTGVQPQHF. The complete variable domain, with remaining parts taken from reference TRBV2 and TRBJ1-5, reads EPEVTQTPSHQVTQMGQEVILRCVPISNHLYFYWYRQILGQKVEFLVSFYNNEISEKSEIFDDQFSVERPDGSNFTLKIRSTKLEDSAMYFCASKSGTGVQPQHFGDGTRLSIL.

CDR3 sequence (DNA): TGCGCCAGCAGTGAGTCGTCACTAGCGGGAGGGCCGGGCACCGGGGAGCTGTTTTTT. This encodes CASSESSLAGGPGTGELFF. V gene TRBV10-1 combines with J gene TRBJ2-2, with 13 bases lining up with TRBD2. CDR3 length equals 19 residues. V shed 0 bases and J 4 bases; nucleotides not matched to a gene: 8. Looked up from germline, CDR1 is WNHNN and CDR2 is SYGVQD (reference sequence).

Details on this clone: One end of the junction fails to match germline, which may point to a read error. The gene calls are TRBV19 and TRBJ2-2, with 7 bases lining up with TRBD2. The germline CDR1 and CDR2 sequences are LNHDA and SQIVND (reference sequence). The CDR3 runs to 13 residues. The CDR3 DNA is TGTGCCACCCGTTGGGGGGGTACCGGGAAGCTGTTTTTT. This codes for CATRWGGTGKLFF.

The sample holds one count of this clone. V and J are TRBV7-8 and TRBJ2-7; 7 nucleotides agree with TRBD2. Germline V CDR1 and CDR2: SGHVS, FQNEAQ. J was trimmed by 0 bases and V by 1 base; bases with no gene match: 9. The CDR3 runs 17 residues. The CDR3 loop is CASSLVIPGGSSYEQYF. Here the CDR3 DNA reads TGTGCCAGCAGCTTAGTGATACCGGGAGGTTCCTCCTACGAGCAGTACTTC.

The chain links TRBV2 to TRBJ1-6, with 11 nucleotides matching TRBD1. The germline V gene has CDR1 SNHLY and CDR2 FYNNEI. CDR3 length: 16 amino acids. Germline trimming cut 5 bases from V and 4 bases from J; bases unmatched to any gene: 4. The CDR3 here is CASSRTGGNYNSPLHF. CDR3 in DNA: TGTGCCAGCAGTCGGACAGGGGGCAATTATAATTCACCCCTCCACTTT.

The sample holds one count of this clone. The J gene is TRBJ2-7, the V gene TRBV7-9, with 11 bases identical to TRBD2. Looked up from germline, CDR1 is SEHNR and CDR2 is FQNEAQ (reference sequence). CDR3 size: 17 residues. Trimming at V came to 2 bases and at J to 2 bases, leaving 8 bases not matched to a gene. The CDR3 DNA reads TGTGCCAGCAGCTTATTTGGTGGGACTAGCGGTGCCTACGAGCAGTACTTC. Protein: CASSLFGGTSGAYEQYF.

CDR3 sequence reads: CASSPGQGEYEQYF. Here the CDR3 DNA reads TGTGCCAGCAGCCCGGGACAGGGGGAGTACGAGCAGTACTTC. The rearrangement uses TRBV5-4 and TRBJ2-7; 11 bases agree with TRBD1. The germline gives CDR1 SGHNT, CDR2 YYREEE (reference sequence). V was clipped by 4 bases and J by 4 bases; unmatched bases: 4. The CDR3 is 14 residues long. The variable domain in full, completed from reference TRBV5-4 and TRBJ2-7, reads ETGVTQSPTHLIKTRGQQVTLRCSSQSGHNTVSWYQQALGQGPQFIFQYYREEENGRGNFPPRFSGLQFPNYSSELNVNALELDDSALYLCASSPGQGEYEQYFGPGTRLTVT.

The rearrangement uses TRBV6-5 and TRBJ1-1; 7 nucleotides match TRBD1. The germline CDR1 and CDR2 sequences are MNHEY and SVGAGI. CDR3 size: 13 residues. Trimming removed 4 bases from V and 4 bases from J; junction bases left unmatched: 3. As DNA, the CDR3 is TGTGCCAGCAGTTCATCAGGGGGCACTGAAGCTTTCTTT. Amino acid sequence: CASSSSGGTEAFF.

The rearrangement links TRBV19 to TRBJ2-3; weak D call: TRBD1 (5 bases). Germline V CDR1 and CDR2: LNHDA, SQIVND (reference sequence). The length of the CDR3 is 12 residues. The ends were cut back, 6 bases at V and 4 bases at J, with 8 bases in the middle. In DNA, the CDR3 is TGTGCCAGTAGGGCAGGGCCAGATACGCAGTATTTT. Translating it yields CASRAGPDTQYF.

The chain combines TRBV19 with TRBJ2-7, with 10 bases matching TRBD1. V lost 2 bases to trimming and J lost 5 bases; unmatched junction nucleotides: 9. There are 16 residues in the CDR3. Germline CDR1 and CDR2: LNHDA and SQIVND (reference sequence). CDR3: CASSIFEGQGIHEQYF. CDR3 bases: TGTGCCAGTAGTATATTTGAGGGACAGGGGATCCACGAGCAGTACTTC.

The count of this clone is one. J is TRBJ2-7 and V is TRBV9; 11 nucleotides match TRBD1. The CDR3 is 17 amino acids. CDR1 is SGDLS and CDR2 is YYNGEE in the germline V gene. The V gene end was trimmed by 4 bases and the J gene end by 0 bases; junction bases not matched to a gene: 9. CDR3 loop: CASSPGQGGFDSYEQYF. The CDR3 region has the DNA TGTGCCAGCAGCCCGGGACAGGGGGGCTTTGACTCCTACGAGCAGTACTTC.

The chain has TRBV6-4 and TRBJ2-1, with 11 bases fitting TRBD1. CDR1 MRHNA and CDR2 SNTAGT come from the germline V gene. The V and J ends lost 2 bases and 8 bases, in that order; junction bases with no gene match: 2. The CDR3 contains 14 residues. The CDR3, as DNA: TGTGCCAGCAGTGACGGACAGGGGGCAGATGAGCAGTTCTTC. It encodes CASSDGQGADEQFF.

The V and J genes are TRBV11-2 and TRBJ2-3; 7 nucleotides agree with TRBD2. Germline CDR1 is SGHAT and CDR2 is FQNNGV. V trimming: 1 base; J trimming: 0 bases; junction bases outside the gene matches: 1. There are 15 residues in the CDR3. For the CDR3, the DNA is TGTGCCAGCAGCTTAGCGGGAGGTAGCACAGATACGCAGTATTTT. This sequence encodes CASSLAGGSTDTQYF.

This rearrangement joins TRBV30 to TRBJ2-1, with D maybe TRBD2 (5 bases). Germline V gene sequence: CDR1 GTSNPN, CDR2 SVGIG (reference sequence). The V end lost 3 bases, the J end lost 8 bases, and 11 bases lay between the germline ends. The CDR3 sequence is 12 residues long. In nucleotides, the CDR3 is TGTGCCTGGAGGTTTCCCGGGGATGAGCAGTTCTTC. This codes for CAWRFPGDEQFF.

The chain combines TRBV11-2 with TRBJ2-1; possibly TRBD2 for D (6 bases). CDR1 is SGHAT, CDR2 FQNNGV, per germline. This CDR3 is 15 amino acids long. V shed 3 bases and J shed 3 bases, with 12 bases lying between them. Here the CDR3 DNA reads TGTGCCAGCAGCTTGATGCTGGGAGGCTACAATGAGCAGTTCTTC. Translation gives CASSLMLGGYNEQFF.

V and J are TRBV27 and TRBJ2-7; TRBD2 matches at 10 bases. CDR1 is MNHEY, CDR2 SMNVEV, per germline (reference sequence). This CDR3 comprises 15 residues. J was trimmed by 2 bases and V by 4 bases; bases with no gene match: 5. CDR3 in amino acids: CASSWTSGGTYEQYF. The DNA of the CDR3 is TGTGCCAGCAGTTGGACTAGCGGAGGGACCTACGAGCAGTACTTC.

The CDR3 DNA reads TGTGCCAGCAGTGACGGGGGGACAGGTCAGCCCCAGCATTTT. Translating gives CASSDGGTGQPQHF. The chain recombines TRBV6-4 with TRBJ1-5, with 8 bases lining up with TRBD1. Trimming at V came to 2 bases and at J to 6 bases, leaving 3 bases not matched to a gene. This CDR3 has 14 residues. Looked up from germline, CDR1 is MRHNA and CDR2 is SNTAGT.

The chain couples TRBV6-5 to TRBJ2-1; no reliable D call. This CDR3 is 11 amino acids long. Germline V gives CDR1 MNHEY, CDR2 SVGAGI. Trimming took 6 bases from V and 4 from J, leaving 4 bases between them. The DNA of the CDR3 is TGTGCCAGCAGGTTATACAATGAGCAGTTCTTC. This sequence encodes CASRLYNEQFF.

This clone was recorded a few times. The V call is TRBV10-3, the J call TRBJ2-5; TRBD1 agrees at 8 bases. From germline, CDR1 is ENHRY and CDR2 SYGVKD. The CDR3 covers 14 residues. J gave up 7 bases and V 4 bases, and 8 bases lay outside the gene matches. The CDR3 here is CAISARTGYGTQYF. Written as DNA, the CDR3 is TGTGCCATCAGTGCGAGGACAGGGTATGGGACCCAGTACTTC.

The rearrangement links TRBV18 to TRBJ1-4; 8 positions match TRBD1. Trimming took 6 bases from V and 7 from J; bases not matched to a gene: 7. The germline CDR1 and CDR2 sequences are KGHSH and LQKENI. CDR3 length: 14 residues. The CDR3 reads CASSPDRGREKLFF. CDR3 in DNA: TGTGCCAGCTCGCCCGACAGGGGACGTGAAAAACTGTTTTTT.

J is TRBJ1-1 and V is TRBV6-1, with D uncertain. V was shortened by 3 bases and J by 4 bases, with 18 bases between the two germline ends. Germline V CDR1 and CDR2: MNHNS, SASEGT. This CDR3 region has 16 residues. This CDR3 is CASSDPATTRVTEAFF. The CDR3 coding sequence is TGTGCCAGCAGTGACCCGGCTACTACGAGGGTCACTGAAGCTTTCTTT.